The 13 T cell receptor beta chains presented below share a single source sample, sequenced in a study of T cell repertoires in cytomegalovirus infection. TCRdb ran MiXCR on the reads and lists one entry per CDR3 protein. Of approximately 49,000 distinct CDR3 sequences in the sample, roughly 20% are singletons; the top ten hold more than 25%. These receptors are not linked to any known antigen. The sequenced sample was CD8+ T cells from cultured PBMCs, obtained from culture after CMV antigen stimulation. The receptors stem from a human donor in good health (CMV status not recorded). Some clones in this sample may be carry-over from other donors' samples.

This chain connects TRBV7-2 to TRBJ2-7, with a weak D call TRBD2 (6 bases). From germline, CDR1 is SGHTA and CDR2 FQGNSA. This CDR3 contains 14 residues. V was cut by 8 bases and J by 5 bases, with 19 bases left in between. CDR3 in DNA: TGTGCCAGCTGCCGAGGGTGGGACTGCGACGAGCAGTACTTC. As protein: CASCRGWDCDEQYF.

The chain carries TRBV7-9 and TRBJ2-3, with D tentatively TRBD1 or TRBD2 (5 bases each). Germline V gives CDR1 SEHNR, CDR2 FQNEAQ (reference sequence). V gave up 5 bases and J gave up 4 bases, with 16 bases separating them. The length of the CDR3 is 15 residues. The CDR3 loop is CASSQRDGNSDTQYF. The DNA of the CDR3 is TGTGCCAGCAGCCAACGGGACGGTAACTCAGATACGCAGTATTTT.

This chain links TRBV20-1 with TRBJ2-5, with TRBD2 matching over 9 bases. The trim removed 4 bases at V and 2 bases at J, leaving 11 bases unmatched. From germline, CDR1 is DFQATT and CDR2 SNEGSKA (reference sequence). This CDR3 is 16 amino acids long. The CDR3 sequence is CSAKSPLAGLQETQYF. DNA of the CDR3: TGCAGTGCTAAGTCTCCCCTAGCGGGGCTTCAAGAGACCCAGTACTTC.

The chain employs TRBV27 and TRBJ2-1, with 10 nucleotides matching TRBD2. This CDR3 comprises 18 residues. The V gene end was trimmed by 0 bases and the J gene end by 9 bases; junction bases not matched to a gene: 14. Per germline, CDR1 MNHEY and CDR2 SMNVEV (reference sequence). The CDR3 region is CASSLSMSGRANIGEQFF. The CDR3 coding sequence is TGTGCCAGCAGTTTATCGATGAGCGGGAGGGCCAATATAGGTGAGCAGTTCTTC.

This clonotype showed up many times. This chain joins TRBV7-9 and TRBJ2-7; D call uncertain. The V gene's germline CDR1 is SEHNR and CDR2 FQNEAQ (reference sequence). The ends were cut back, 11 bases at V and 3 bases at J, with 29 bases in the middle. The length of the CDR3 is 17 residues. The CDR3 loop reads CAASLTVSGTSGYEQYF. The CDR3 coding sequence is TGTGCCGCGAGTTTGACCGTTTCAGGTACCTCAGGCTACGAGCAGTACTTC.

This clonotype was counted a few times. At one end, the junction sequence differs from germline, possibly due to a read error. The V and J genes are TRBV7-2 and TRBJ2-7; 9 positions match TRBD1. The CDR3 has 13 residues. Germline V CDR1 and CDR2: SGHTA, FQGNSA. The CDR3 coding sequence is TGTGCCAGCAGCGAAATCCCGAGGGGGGACAGGGTCTTC. Its translation is CASSEIPRGDRVF. Full variable domain (missing parts from reference TRBV7-2 and TRBJ2-7): GAGVSQSPSNKVTEKGKDVELRCDPISGHTALYWYRQSLGQGLEFLIYFQGNSAPDKSGLPSDRFSAERTGGSVSTLTIQRTQQEDSAVYLCASSEIPRGDRVFGPGTRLTVT.

The gene calls are TRBV7-8 and TRBJ2-1; TRBD1 matches 7 bases. The CDR3 is 17 amino acids. V was pared by 1 base and J by 3 bases, with 9 bases of the junction left unmatched. CDR1 and CDR2 (germline): SGHVS, FQNEAQ. For the CDR3, the DNA is TGTGCCAGCAGCTTAGGACAGACAGGGTATGTCTACAATGAGCAGTTCTTC. It is translated as CASSLGQTGYVYNEQFF.

This clonotype was detected only a few times. The chain is built from TRBV5-6 and TRBJ1-2; maybe TRBD1 (5 bases). Trimming left V 1 base short and J 6 bases short, with 16 bases between. CDR1 and CDR2 (germline): SGHDT, YYEEEE. The CDR3 has 15 residues. CDR3 nucleotide sequence: TGTGCCAGCAGCTTGAGGGGATCTGGGCGGGATGGCTACACCTTC. Translation: CASSLRGSGRDGYTF.

The chain combines TRBV29-1 with TRBJ1-4; D unresolved. The germline V gene has CDR1 SQVTM and CDR2 ANQGSEA. The CDR3 spans 10 residues. Trimming cost V 3 bases and J 6 bases, with 2 bases left between them. CDR3 sequence: CSVEDEKLFF. The CDR3 nucleotides are TGCAGCGTTGAGGATGAAAAACTGTTTTTT.

This clonotype was seen at least ten times. The chain joins TRBV29-1 to TRBJ2-3, with 9 positions matching TRBD2. With V trimmed by 0 bases and J by 4 bases, 8 bases remained unmatched. The CDR3 is 16 amino acids. Germline loops: CDR1 SQVTM, CDR2 ANQGSEA. The DNA for the CDR3 is TGCAGCGTTGAAGAGTTGGCTAGCGGGGAAGCAGATACGCAGTATTTT. It encodes CSVEELASGEADTQYF.

This clonotype was found a few times. The rearrangement links TRBV7-6 to TRBJ2-1, with 7 bases aligning to TRBD1. This CDR3 is 14 amino acids long. Germline CDR1 and CDR2: SGHVS and FNYEAQ. Trimming at V came to 3 bases and at J to 6 bases, leaving 5 bases not matched to a gene. The CDR3 region is CASSFRTGGNEQFF. The CDR3 DNA is TGTGCCAGCAGCTTCCGGACAGGAGGCAATGAGCAGTTCTTC.

This clonotype was picked up a small number of times. This chain joins TRBV29-1 and TRBJ2-7; D not certain. The CDR3 is made up of 13 amino acids. V lost 0 bases, J lost 0 bases, and 6 bases lay in between. Germline loops: CDR1 SQVTM, CDR2 ANQGSEA. CDR3 nucleotides: TGCAGCGTTGAAGATTCTGCCTCCTACGAGCAGTACTTC. It specifies CSVEDSASYEQYF.

CDR3 nucleotide sequence: TGTGCCAGCAGTTATAACCGTCGGACTAGCTCCTACAATGAGCAGTTCTTC. It translates to CASSYNRRTSSYNEQFF. The V call is TRBV7-9, the J call TRBJ2-1, with 7 bases that match TRBD2. V shed 6 bases and J 0 bases; nucleotides not matched to a gene: 11. This CDR3 is 17 amino acids long. Germline V CDR1 and CDR2: SEHNR, FQNEAQ (reference sequence).